Each of the 8 T cell receptor beta chains below was sequenced from the same sample in a study of T cell responses to AZD1222 COVID-19 vaccine. Profiling relied on immunoSEQ multiplex PCR, and the TCRdb table lists in-frame clones only, not all of them. This table has approximately 150,000 clones, approximately 94% appearing once. The sequences come from peripheral blood, collected on day 0 of AZD1222 vaccination. The source of these receptors is an adult in good health.

The gene calls are TRBV4-1 and TRBJ2-7, with D possibly being TRBD1 (5 bases). Deletions cut 2 bases from V and 3 bases from J, with 8 bases between. Germline CDR1 and CDR2: MGHRA and YSYEKL. The length of the CDR3 is 13 residues. The CDR3 is CASSQWTRYEQYF. In nucleotides, the CDR3 is TGCGCCAGCAGCCAATGGACACGCTACGAGCAGTACTTC.

The V gene is TRBV24-1, the J gene TRBJ2-1; no clear D gene. The length of the CDR3 is 19 residues. Germline V gives CDR1 KGHDR, CDR2 SFDVKD. The V end lost 1 base, the J end lost 5 bases, and 23 bases lay between the germline ends. CDR3 bases: TGTGCCACCAGTGATTTTGTTGGCAGGCTCAAGGCTCAAAACAATGAGCAGTTCTTC. Amino acid sequence: CATSDFVGRLKAQNNEQFF.

The rearrangement links TRBV6-2 or TRBV6-3 to TRBJ1-1; D perhaps matches TRBD1 (5 bases). Trimming took 5 bases from V and 0 from J, leaving 16 bases between them. The CDR3 runs 16 residues. Per the germline V gene, CDR1 is MNHEY and CDR2 is SVGEGT. DNA of the CDR3: TGTGCCAGCAGTCACGGTTCGGGGCACTTGAACACTGAAGCTTTCTTT. It codes for CASSHGSGHLNTEAFF.

The chain joins TRBV5-1 to TRBJ2-5; D call uncertain. CDR3 length: 13 amino acids. Germline CDR1 is SGHRS and CDR2 is YFSETQ. V lost 0 bases and J lost 4, with 7 bases in between. CDR3 in DNA: TGCGCCAGCAGCTTGGCTAGTCGAGAGACCCAGTACTTC. Encoded protein: CASSLASRETQYF.

The chain is built from TRBV30 and TRBJ2-5, with D hard to call. Looked up from germline, CDR1 is GTSNPN and CDR2 is SVGIG (reference sequence). V was clipped by 3 bases and J by 2 bases, with 13 bases between them. This CDR3 contains 14 residues. The CDR3 region has the DNA TGTGCCTGGAGGCCCCCACAGATTCAAGAGACCCAGTACTTC. Its translation is CAWRPPQIQETQYF.

Only one count was recorded for this clone. This sequence joins TRBV13 and TRBJ2-7, with D perhaps assigned TRBD1 or TRBD2 (5 bases each). With 5 bases removed from V and 1 base from J, the gap between germline ends came to 12 bases. The germline gives CDR1 PRHDT, CDR2 FYEKMQ (reference sequence). The CDR3 runs to 14 residues. This CDR3 reads CASSPRDGSYEQYF. Written as DNA, the CDR3 is TGTGCCAGCAGCCCCCGGGACGGTTCCTACGAGCAGTACTTC.

This clone is a singleton in its sample. The J gene is TRBJ2-7, the V gene TRBV7-2; 9 bases match TRBD1. The CDR3 covers 15 residues. Germline CDR1 reads SGHTA; CDR2 reads FQGNSA. After removal of 5 bases from V and 3 bases from J, the junction contained 8 bases not matched to a gene. The CDR3 loop is CASSPDRGVNYEQYF. The CDR3 bases are TGTGCCAGCAGCCCGGACAGGGGCGTAAACTACGAGCAGTACTTC.

The V and J genes are TRBV28 and TRBJ2-6, with 9 bases fitting TRBD1. J gave up 0 bases and V 5 bases, and 5 bases lay outside the gene matches. This CDR3 has 17 amino acids. CDR1 MDHEN and CDR2 SYDVKM come from the germline V gene. In DNA form, the CDR3 reads TGTGCCAGCAGTAAAACAGGGGGCGGCTCTGGGGCCAACGTCCTGACTTTC. This sequence encodes CASSKTGGGSGANVLTF. Full variable domain (missing parts from reference TRBV28 and TRBJ2-6): DVKVTQSSRYLVKRTGEKVFLECVQDMDHENMFWYRQDPGLGLRLIYFSYDVKMKEKGDIPEGYSVSREKKERFSLILESASTNQTSMYLCASSKTGGGSGANVLTFGAGSRLTVL.